The entry below describes one T cell receptor (beta chain). At one boundary the junction diverges from the germline segment, which might be a read error. This CDR3 is built from 14 residues. Germline values: CDR1 GTSNPN, CDR2 SVGIG (reference sequence). This entry belongs to a study of blood T cell repertoires in COVID-19. The overall study: The United States, Italy and Spain supplied acute and convalescent COVID-19 samples.

In assigning cohorts, the study relied on participant-reported clinical history. Sequenced by immunoSEQ multiplex PCR; TCRdb stores in-frame clones only, minus some. The sample lists about 150,000 clones, roughly 75% seen once, with 6% in the top ten. The origin of this receptor is a woman aged 50 to 65 who had recovered from COVID-19. Material for sequencing was PBMCs or T cells enriched from blood (not recorded which). The chain combines TRBV30 with TRBJ2-2; D may be TRBD2 (7 bases). The CDR3 region has the DNA TGTGCCTGGTCACATAGGGGGGGTACCGTGGAGCTGTTTTTT. As protein: CAWSHRGGTVELFF.